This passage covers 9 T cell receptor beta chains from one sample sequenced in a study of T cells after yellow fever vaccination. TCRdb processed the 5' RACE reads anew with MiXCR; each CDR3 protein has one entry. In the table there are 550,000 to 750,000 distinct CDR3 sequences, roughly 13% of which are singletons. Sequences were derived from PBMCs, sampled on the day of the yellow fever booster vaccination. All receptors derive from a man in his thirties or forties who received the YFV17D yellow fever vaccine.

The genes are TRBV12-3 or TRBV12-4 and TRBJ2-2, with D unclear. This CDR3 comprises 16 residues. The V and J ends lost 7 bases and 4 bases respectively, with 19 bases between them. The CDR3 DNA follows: TGTGCCAGCACCCCCCAACCGGGTTTGAGCACCGGGGAGCTGTTTTTT. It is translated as CASTPQPGLSTGELFF.

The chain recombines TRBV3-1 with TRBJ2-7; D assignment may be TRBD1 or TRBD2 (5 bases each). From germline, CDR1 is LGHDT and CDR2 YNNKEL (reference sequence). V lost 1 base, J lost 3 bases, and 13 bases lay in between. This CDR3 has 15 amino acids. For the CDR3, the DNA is TGTGCCAGCAGCCAAGGAGAGGGGTACGGCTACGAGCAGTACTTC. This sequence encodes CASSQGEGYGYEQYF.

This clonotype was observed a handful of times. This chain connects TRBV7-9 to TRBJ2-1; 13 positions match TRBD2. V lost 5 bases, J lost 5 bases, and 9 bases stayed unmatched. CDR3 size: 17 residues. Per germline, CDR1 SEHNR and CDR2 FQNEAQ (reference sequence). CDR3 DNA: TGTGCCAGCAGCCCCCGCTACGGGACTAGCGGGAACAATGAGCAGTTCTTC. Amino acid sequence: CASSPRYGTSGNNEQFF.

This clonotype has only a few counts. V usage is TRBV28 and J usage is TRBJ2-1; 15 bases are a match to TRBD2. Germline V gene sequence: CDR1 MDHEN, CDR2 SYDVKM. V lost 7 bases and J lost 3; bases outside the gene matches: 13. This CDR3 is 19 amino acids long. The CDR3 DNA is TGTGCCAGCACCCCCCTCGGACTAGCGGGAGGGCCTTTCTACAATGAGCAGTTCTTC. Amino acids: CASTPLGLAGGPFYNEQFF.

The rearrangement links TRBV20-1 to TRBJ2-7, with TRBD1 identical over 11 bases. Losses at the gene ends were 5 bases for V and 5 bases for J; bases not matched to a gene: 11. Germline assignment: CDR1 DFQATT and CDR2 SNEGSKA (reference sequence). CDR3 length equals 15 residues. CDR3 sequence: CSASPGTGGKNEQYF. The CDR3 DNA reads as TGCAGTGCTTCTCCCGGGACAGGGGGAAAAAACGAGCAGTACTTC.

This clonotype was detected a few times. The CDR3 DNA follows: TGCAGTGCATATACTACCCAGAGCTCCTACAATGAGCAGTTCTTC. This gives the protein CSAYTTQSSYNEQFF. The chain employs TRBV20-1 and TRBJ2-1, with D uncertain. This CDR3 has 15 residues. Germline values: CDR1 DFQATT, CDR2 SNEGSKA (reference sequence). V shed 6 bases and J shed 0 bases, with 15 bases lying between them.

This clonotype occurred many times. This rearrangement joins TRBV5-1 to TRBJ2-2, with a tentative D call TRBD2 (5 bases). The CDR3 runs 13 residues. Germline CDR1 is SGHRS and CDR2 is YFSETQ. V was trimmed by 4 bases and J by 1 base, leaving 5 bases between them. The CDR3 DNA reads TGCGCCAGCAGCAGCGGGAACACCGGGGAGCTGTTTTTT. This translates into CASSSGNTGELFF. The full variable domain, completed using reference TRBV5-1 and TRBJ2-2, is KAGVTQTPRYLIKTRGQQVTLSCSPISGHRSVSWYQQTPGQGLQFLFEYFSETQRNKGNFPGRFSGRQFSNSRSEMNVSTLELGDSALYLCASSSGNTGELFFGEGSRLTVL.

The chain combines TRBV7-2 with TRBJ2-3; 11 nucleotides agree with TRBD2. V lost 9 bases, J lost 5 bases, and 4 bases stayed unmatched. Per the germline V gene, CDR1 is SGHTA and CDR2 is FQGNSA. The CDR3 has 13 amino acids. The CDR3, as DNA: TGTGCCAGTAGCGGGAGGGCCATAGATACGCAGTATTTT. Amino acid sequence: CASSGRAIDTQYF.

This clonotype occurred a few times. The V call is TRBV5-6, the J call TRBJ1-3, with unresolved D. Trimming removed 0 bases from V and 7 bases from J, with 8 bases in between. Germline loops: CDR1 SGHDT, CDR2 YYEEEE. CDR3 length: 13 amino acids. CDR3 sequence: CASSLGIENTIYF. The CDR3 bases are TGTGCCAGCAGCTTGGGCATAGAGAACACCATATATTTT.